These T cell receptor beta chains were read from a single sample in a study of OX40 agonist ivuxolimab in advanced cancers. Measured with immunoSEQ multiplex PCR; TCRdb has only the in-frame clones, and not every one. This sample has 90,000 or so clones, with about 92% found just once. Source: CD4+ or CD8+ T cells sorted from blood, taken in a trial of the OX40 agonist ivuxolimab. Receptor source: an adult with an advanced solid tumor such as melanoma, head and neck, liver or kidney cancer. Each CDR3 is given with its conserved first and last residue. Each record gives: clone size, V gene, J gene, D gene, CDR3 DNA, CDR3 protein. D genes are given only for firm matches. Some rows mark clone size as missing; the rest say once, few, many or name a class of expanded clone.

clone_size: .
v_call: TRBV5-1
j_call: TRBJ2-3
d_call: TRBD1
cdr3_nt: TGCGCCAGCAGCATGGGACAGGGATCCACAGATACGCAGTATTTT
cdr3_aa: CASSMGQGSTDTQYF

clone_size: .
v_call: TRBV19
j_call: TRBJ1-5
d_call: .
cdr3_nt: TGTGCCAGTAGTATAGGGGAGGGATCAGCCCAGCATTTT
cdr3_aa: CASSIGEGSAQHF

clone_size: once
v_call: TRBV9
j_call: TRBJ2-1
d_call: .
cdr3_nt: TGTGCCAGCAGCCCCTTCCGGGACGTCAACGATGAGCAGTTCTTC
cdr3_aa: CASSPFRDVNDEQFF

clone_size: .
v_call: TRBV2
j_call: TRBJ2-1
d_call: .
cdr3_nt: TGTGCCAGAGGTTTAAATGAGCAGTTCTTC
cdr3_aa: CARGLNEQFF

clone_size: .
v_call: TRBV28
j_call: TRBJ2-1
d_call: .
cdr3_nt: TGTGCCAGCAGTTTACGCCGGGACACCCTAAGGGAGCAGTTCTTC
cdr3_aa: CASSLRRDTLREQFF

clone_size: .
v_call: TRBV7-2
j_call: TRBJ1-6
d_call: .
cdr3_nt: TGTGCCAGCAGCCATCGGATTTCCTATAATTCACCCCTCCACTTT
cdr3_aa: CASSHRISYNSPLHF

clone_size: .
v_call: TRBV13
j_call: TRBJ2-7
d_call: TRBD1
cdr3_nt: TGTGCCAGCAGCTTAGAAGTAAGGACAGGCGAGCAGTACTTC
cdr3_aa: CASSLEVRTGEQYF

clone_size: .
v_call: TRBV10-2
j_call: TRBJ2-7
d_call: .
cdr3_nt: TGCGCCAGCAGTGAGAGGGCCATCCTGGAGCAGTACTTC
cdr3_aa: CASSERAILEQYF

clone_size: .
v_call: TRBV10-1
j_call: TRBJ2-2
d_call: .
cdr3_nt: TGCGCCAGCAGTGAAAGGGACGCCGAGGGTGTCGGGGAGCTGTTTTTT
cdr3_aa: CASSERDAEGVGELFF

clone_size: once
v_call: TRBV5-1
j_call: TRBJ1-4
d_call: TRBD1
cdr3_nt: TGCGCCAGCAGCTCTGGACAGGCAACTAATGAAAAACTGTTTTTT
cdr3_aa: CASSSGQATNEKLFF

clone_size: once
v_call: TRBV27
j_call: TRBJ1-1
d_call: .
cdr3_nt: TGTGCCAGCAGTTTTGGGGGGCCTTACACTGAAGCTTTCTTT
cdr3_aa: CASSFGGPYTEAFF

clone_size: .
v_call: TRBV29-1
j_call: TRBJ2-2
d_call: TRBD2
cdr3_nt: TGCAGCGTTGAAGGGCTAGCGGGGAACACCGGGGAGCTGTTTTTT
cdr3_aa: CSVEGLAGNTGELFF

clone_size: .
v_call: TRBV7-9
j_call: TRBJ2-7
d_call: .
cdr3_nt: TGTGCCAGCAGCTGGGACCTGGCGGGCGTTACCTACGAGCAGTACTTC
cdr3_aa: CASSWDLAGVTYEQYF

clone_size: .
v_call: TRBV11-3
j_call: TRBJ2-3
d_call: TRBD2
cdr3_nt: TGTGCCAGCAGCTTAAGGGAGGGAACAGATACGCAGTATTTT
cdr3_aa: CASSLREGTDTQYF

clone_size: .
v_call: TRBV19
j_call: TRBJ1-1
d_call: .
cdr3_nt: TGTGCCAGTAGCTTCGCAGGGGACACTGAAGCTTTCTTT
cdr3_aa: CASSFAGDTEAFF

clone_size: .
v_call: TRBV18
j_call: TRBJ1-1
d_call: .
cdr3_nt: TGTGCCAGCTCACCAGGGCCCCTGGGCACTGAAGCTTTCTTT
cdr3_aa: CASSPGPLGTEAFF

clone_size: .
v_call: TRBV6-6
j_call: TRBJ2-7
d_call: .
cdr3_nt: TGTGCCAGCAGTTACGGGTTAGACGAGCAGTACTTC
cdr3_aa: CASSYGLDEQYF

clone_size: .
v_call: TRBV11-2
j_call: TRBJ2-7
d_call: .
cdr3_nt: TGTGCCAGCAGCTTAGGGTGGGGTGAAGACGAGCAGTACTTC
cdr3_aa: CASSLGWGEDEQYF

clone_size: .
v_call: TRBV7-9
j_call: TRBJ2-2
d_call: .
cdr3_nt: TGTGCCAGCAGCTTAGGAACAGGGGAGCTGTTTTTT
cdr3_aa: CASSLGTGELFF

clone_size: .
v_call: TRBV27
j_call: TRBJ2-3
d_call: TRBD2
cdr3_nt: TGTGCCAGCAGTTTGCGGGGGGCCCTTACAGATACGCAGTATTTT
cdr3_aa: CASSLRGALTDTQYF

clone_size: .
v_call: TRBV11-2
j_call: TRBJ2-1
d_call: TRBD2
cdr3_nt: TGTGCCAGCAGCTTCAGACTAGCGGGAATATACAATGAGCAGTTCTTC
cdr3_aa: CASSFRLAGIYNEQFF

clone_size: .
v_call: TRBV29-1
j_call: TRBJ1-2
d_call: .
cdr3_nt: TGCAGCGTTGAAGACGATAGACTTGACTATGGCTACACCTTC
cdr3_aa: CSVEDDRLDYGYTF

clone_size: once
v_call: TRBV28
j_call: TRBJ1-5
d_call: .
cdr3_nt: TGTGCCAGCAGTTCAAGTGGGGGGGCGAATCAGCCCCAGCATTTT
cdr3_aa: CASSSSGGANQPQHF

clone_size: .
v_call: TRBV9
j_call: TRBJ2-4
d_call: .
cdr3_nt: TGTGCCAGCAGCGCCGTTGAAGGGGGGGAAAACATTCAGTACTTC
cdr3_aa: CASSAVEGGENIQYF

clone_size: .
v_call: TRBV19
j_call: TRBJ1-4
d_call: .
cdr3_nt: TGTGCCAGTAGTATTGGGGGTAGCGGTGAAAAACTGTTTTTT
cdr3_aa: CASSIGGSGEKLFF

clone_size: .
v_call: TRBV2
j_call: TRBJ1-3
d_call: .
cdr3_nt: TGTGCCAGCCAGACCTTCGACTCTGGAAACACCATATATTTT
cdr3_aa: CASQTFDSGNTIYF

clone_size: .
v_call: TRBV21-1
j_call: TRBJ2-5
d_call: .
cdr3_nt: TGTGCCAGCAGCAACCGGGACAGGGGGCTAAAGACCCAGTACTTC
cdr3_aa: CASSNRDRGLKTQYF

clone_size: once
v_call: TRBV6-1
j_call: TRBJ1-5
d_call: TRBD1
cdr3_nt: TGTGCCAGCAGTGAAGTGTACAGGACAGGGGGCTGGGGGCAGCCCCAGCATTTT
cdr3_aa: CASSEVYRTGGWGQPQHF

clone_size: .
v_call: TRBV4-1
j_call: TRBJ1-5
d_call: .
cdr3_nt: TGCGCCAGCAGCCAATTTGCAGGGAGCAATCAGCCCCAGCATTTT
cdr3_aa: CASSQFAGSNQPQHF

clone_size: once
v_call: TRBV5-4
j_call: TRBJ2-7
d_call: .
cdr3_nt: TGTGCCAGCAGCTTAGTAACAGGTCGGCTCTACGAGCAGTACTTC
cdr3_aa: CASSLVTGRLYEQYF

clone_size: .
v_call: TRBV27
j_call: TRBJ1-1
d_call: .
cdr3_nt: TGTGCCAGCAGTTTTGGTACTGAAGCTTTCTTT
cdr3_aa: CASSFGTEAFF

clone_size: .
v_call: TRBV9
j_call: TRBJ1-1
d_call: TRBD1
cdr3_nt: TGTGCCAGCAGCGCCGGGACAGGGAACACTGAAGCTTTCTTT
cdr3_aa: CASSAGTGNTEAFF

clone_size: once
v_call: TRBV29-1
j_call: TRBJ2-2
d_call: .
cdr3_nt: TGCAGCGCCACAGAGGGCACCGGGGAGCTGTTTTTT
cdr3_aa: CSATEGTGELFF

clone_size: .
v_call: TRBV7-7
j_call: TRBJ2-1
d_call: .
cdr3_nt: TGTGCTAGCAGCCCCACTTCCAGGGTGGCCTACAATGAGCAGTTCTTC
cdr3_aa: CASSPTSRVAYNEQFF

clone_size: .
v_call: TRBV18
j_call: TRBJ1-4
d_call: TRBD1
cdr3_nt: TGTGCCAGCTCACCCCTGGACAGGGTTGGCGAAAAACTGTTTTTT
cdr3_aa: CASSPLDRVGEKLFF

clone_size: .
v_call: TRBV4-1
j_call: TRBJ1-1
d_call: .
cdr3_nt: TGCGCCAGCAGCCTCCGGACTCTAGACACTGAAGCTTTCTTT
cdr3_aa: CASSLRTLDTEAFF

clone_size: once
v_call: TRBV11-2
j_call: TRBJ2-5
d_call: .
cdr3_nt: TGTGCCAGCAGCTTAGATCTAGTCCGGGAGACCCAGTACTTC
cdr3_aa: CASSLDLVRETQYF

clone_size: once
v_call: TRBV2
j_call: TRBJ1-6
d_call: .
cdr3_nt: TGTGCCAGCAGTCGGACAGTGTCCTCATATAATTCACCCCTCCACTTT
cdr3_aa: CASSRTVSSYNSPLHF

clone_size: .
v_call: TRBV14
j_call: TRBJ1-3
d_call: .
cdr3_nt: TGTGCCAGCAGCCAGGGCCAGGGTGACTCTGGAAACACCATATATTTT
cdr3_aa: CASSQGQGDSGNTIYF

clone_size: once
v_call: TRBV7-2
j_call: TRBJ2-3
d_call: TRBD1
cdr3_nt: TGTGCCAGCAGCTCTGCAGGGGGTGATACGCAGTATTTT
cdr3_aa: CASSSAGGDTQYF

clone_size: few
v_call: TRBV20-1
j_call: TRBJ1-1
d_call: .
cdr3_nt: TGCAGTGCAGGTGGGGAAGCTTTCTTT
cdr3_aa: CSAGGEAFF

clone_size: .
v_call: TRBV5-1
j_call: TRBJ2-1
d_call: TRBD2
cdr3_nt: TGCGCCAGCAGCTTGAAGGGTCTACTAGCGGAGTACAATGAGCAGTTCTTC
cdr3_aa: CASSLKGLLAEYNEQFF

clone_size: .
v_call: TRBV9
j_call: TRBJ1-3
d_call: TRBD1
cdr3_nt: TGTGCCAGCAGCGTAGGTTCGACAGGGGGCAGGGGAAACACCATATATTTT
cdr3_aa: CASSVGSTGGRGNTIYF

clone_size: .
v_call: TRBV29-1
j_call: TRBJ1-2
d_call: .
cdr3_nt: TGCAGCGTTGAAGATATTAGGGTTGTCGATGGCTACACCTTC
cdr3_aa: CSVEDIRVVDGYTF

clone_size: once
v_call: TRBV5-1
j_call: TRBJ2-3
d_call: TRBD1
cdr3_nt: TGCGCCAGCAGCAAGCACAGGGGGCGCTTAGATACGCAGTATTTT
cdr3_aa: CASSKHRGRLDTQYF

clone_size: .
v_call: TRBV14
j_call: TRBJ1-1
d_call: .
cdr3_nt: TGTGCCAGCAGCCCCTACAAGGGCACTGAAGCTTTCTTT
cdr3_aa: CASSPYKGTEAFF

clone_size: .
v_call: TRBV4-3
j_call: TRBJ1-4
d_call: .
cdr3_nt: TGCGCCAGCAGCCAAGATAGGGTACTCCTTGCTGGGGAAAAACTGTTTTTT
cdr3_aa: CASSQDRVLLAGEKLFF

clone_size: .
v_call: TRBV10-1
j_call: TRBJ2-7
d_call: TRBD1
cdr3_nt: TGCGCCAGCAGTGGGGACAGTTCCTACGAGCAGTACTTC
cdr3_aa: CASSGDSSYEQYF

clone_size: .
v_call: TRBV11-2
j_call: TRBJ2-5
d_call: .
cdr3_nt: TGTGCCAGCAGCTTAGGAGGGGGGCACCAAGAGACCCAGTACTTC
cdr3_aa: CASSLGGGHQETQYF

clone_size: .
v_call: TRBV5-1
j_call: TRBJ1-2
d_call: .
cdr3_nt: TGCGCCAGCAGCTCGACAGTAGCTAACTATGGCTACACCTTC
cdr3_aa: CASSSTVANYGYTF

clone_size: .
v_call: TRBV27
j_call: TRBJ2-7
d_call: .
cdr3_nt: TGTGCCAGCAGTTTACGCGGGACACCGTACGAGCAGTACTTC
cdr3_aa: CASSLRGTPYEQYF

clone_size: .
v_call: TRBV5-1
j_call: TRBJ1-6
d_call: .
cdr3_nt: TGCGCCAGCAGCCAGGACGTCTCCTATAATTCACCCCTCCACTTT
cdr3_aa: CASSQDVSYNSPLHF

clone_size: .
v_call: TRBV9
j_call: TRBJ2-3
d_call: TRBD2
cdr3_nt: TGTGCCAGCAGCGGCCCGGGACTAGCGGACCTCACAGATACGCAGTATTTT
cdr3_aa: CASSGPGLADLTDTQYF